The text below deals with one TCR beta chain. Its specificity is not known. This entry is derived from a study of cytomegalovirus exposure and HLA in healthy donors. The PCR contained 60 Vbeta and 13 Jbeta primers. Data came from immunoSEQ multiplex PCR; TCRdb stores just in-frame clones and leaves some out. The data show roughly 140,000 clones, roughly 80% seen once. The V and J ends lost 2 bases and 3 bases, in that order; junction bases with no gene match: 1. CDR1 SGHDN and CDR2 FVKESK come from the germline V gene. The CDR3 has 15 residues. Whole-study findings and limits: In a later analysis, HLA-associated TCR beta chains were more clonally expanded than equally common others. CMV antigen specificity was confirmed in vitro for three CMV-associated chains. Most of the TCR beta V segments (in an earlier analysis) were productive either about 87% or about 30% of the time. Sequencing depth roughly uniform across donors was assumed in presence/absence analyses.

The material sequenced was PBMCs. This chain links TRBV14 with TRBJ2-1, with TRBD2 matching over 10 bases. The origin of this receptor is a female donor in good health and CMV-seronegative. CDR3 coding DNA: TGTGCCAGCAGCCAACTAGCGGGAGTCTACAATGAGCAGTTCTTC. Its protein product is CASSQLAGVYNEQFF.